One TCR beta chain is described in this entry. Its cognate antigen is unknown. It was blood donors, about 54% female and with a median age of 56 years (range roughly 20-70), who served as healthy controls. CDR3 length: 15 amino acids. The germline gives CDR1 MNHEY, CDR2 SMNVEV (reference sequence). V lost 5 bases and J 1 base, leaving 15 bases between the germline ends. The data were produced by immunoSEQ multiplex PCR, yet TCRdb's version contains in-frame clones alone and is incomplete. The sample records some 26,000 clones, around 80% being singletons. This record comes from a study of somatic mutations in cytotoxic T cells in rheumatoid arthritis. Study-level information: Flow cytometric sorting isolated some V beta antibody-stained T-cell populations at nearly 100% purity, and among them were V beta1+ cells that underwent TCRB sequencing. Study results and limitations: Increasing age coincided with elevated CD8+ clonality among rheumatoid arthritis patients, though not among healthy controls. The study found that the largest CD8+ clone exceeded 20% of CD8+ cells in about an eighth of the roughly 60 patients.

Sequences were obtained from CD8+ T cells sorted from blood. The clonotype comes from a man in his fifties or sixties in good health. The chain couples TRBV27 to TRBJ2-7; D is possibly TRBD1 or TRBD2 (5 bases each). The CDR3 region has the DNA TGTGCCAGCAGTCCCGCCGGGACCCCGTCCTACGAGCAGTACTTC. It translates to CASSPAGTPSYEQYF.